This TCR beta chain derives from a study of T cell responses to AZD1222 COVID-19 vaccine. Study observations and caveats: Unmutated variant regions are reportedly the target of nearly half of TCRs that are spike-specific. Donors were mostly white British, more females; clonal diversity possibly underestimated. Spike-specific TCR breadth and depth rose after two AZD1222 doses. Repertoires were obtained solely post-peak T cell response.

Sequencing was performed with immunoSEQ multiplex PCR; in TCRdb, only in-frame clones are kept and a portion is missing. The sample holds approximately 150,000 clones, roughly 90% seen once. Germline V lookup: CDR1 MNHEY, CDR2 SMNVEV (reference sequence). The germline V and J ends were trimmed by 6 bases and 2 bases, with 7 bases remaining between them. This CDR3 contains 13 residues. This clone was seen a single time. The antigen remains unidentified. This clonotype was sampled from an adult in good health. The genes are TRBV27 and TRBJ2-2; weak D call: TRBD2 (5 bases). The sequenced sample was peripheral blood, obtained on day 0 of AZD1222 vaccination. The CDR3 DNA reads TGTGCCAGCAGAGGAGGAAACACCGGGGAGCTGTTTTTT. Translated, it gives CASRGGNTGELFF.